This T cell receptor beta chain was documented in a study of blood T cells in healthy people across ages. This clonotype has more than one count but fewer than ten. A J-beta primer mix and a sample-barcoded 5' primer were used in a second PCR of about 6 to 12 cycles. Each CDR3 protein is one row after TCRdb ran MiXCR on the 5' RACE reads. The sample records about 570,000 distinct CDR3 sequences, approximately 27% being singletons. CDR3 size: 15 residues. V lost 7 bases and J 2 bases, leaving 18 bases between the germline ends. CDR1 is SGHRS and CDR2 is YFSETQ in the germline V gene. J is TRBJ2-5 and V is TRBV5-1, with D possibly called TRBD1 or TRBD2 (5 bases each). The sample taken for sequencing was blood. The TCR comes from a woman in her seventies in good health. CDR3 in DNA: TGCGCCAGCGGCCCGGGGCAGCAGTTTCAAGAGACCCAGTACTTC. This encodes CASGPGQQFQETQYF.